Ten or more counts support the clone carrying this TCR beta chain. The entry originates in a study of regulatory T cells in long-lasting Graves disease. Sequencing libraries for TCR beta were prepared with iRepertoire HTBI primers and Arm-PCR of CDR3 regions. TCRdb used MiXCR to reprocess the multiplex PCR reads, holding one entry per CDR3 protein. Among 410,000 or so distinct CDR3 sequences listed, 15% were seen once. Time point specified: newly diagnosed GD, antithyroid drugs for less than 3 months. PBMC-extracted RNA yielded the TCR library. The data also belong to a second study, concerning T cells in Graves' hyperthyroidism and ophthalmopathy. That work contributes: TCR CDR3 underwent first-round RT-PCR with the HTBI primer set.

The specimen was peripheral blood mononuclear cells (PBMCs), collected at new diagnosis, from a patient treated with antithyroid drugs. The receptor's source is a woman in her 30s with Graves disease.

CDR3 in DNA: TGCAGTGCTAGAGACACATTGAACACTGAAGCTTTCTTT. Translating gives CSARDTLNTEAFF. The chain combines TRBV20-1 with TRBJ1-1; the D is unclear. In germline, CDR1 is DFQATT, CDR2 SNEGSKA (reference sequence). Trimming cost V 0 bases and J 0 bases, with 5 bases left between them. CDR3 size: 13 residues.